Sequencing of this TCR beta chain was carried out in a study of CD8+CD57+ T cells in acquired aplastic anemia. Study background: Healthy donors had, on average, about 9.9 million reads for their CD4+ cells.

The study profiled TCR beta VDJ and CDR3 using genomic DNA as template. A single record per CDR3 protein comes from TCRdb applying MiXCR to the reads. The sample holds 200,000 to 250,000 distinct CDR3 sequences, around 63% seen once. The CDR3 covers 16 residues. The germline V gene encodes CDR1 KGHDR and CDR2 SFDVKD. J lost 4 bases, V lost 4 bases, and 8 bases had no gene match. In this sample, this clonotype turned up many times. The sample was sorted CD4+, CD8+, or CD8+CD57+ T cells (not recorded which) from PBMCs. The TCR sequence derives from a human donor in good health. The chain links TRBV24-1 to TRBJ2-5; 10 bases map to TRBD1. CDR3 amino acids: CATSEGTTGGVETQYF. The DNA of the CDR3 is TGTGCCACCAGTGAAGGTACGACAGGGGGCGTAGAGACCCAGTACTTC.